A selection of T cell receptor beta chains follows, all from one sample in a study of blood T cell repertoires in COVID-19. TCRdb's copy holds only in-frame clones and misses some; the assay was immunoSEQ multiplex PCR. The sample lists about 230,000 clones, approximately 84% occurring once. The material sequenced was peripheral blood. The receptors come from a man between 45 and 60 years old with COVID-19, enrolled during active disease. Each CDR3 is given with its conserved first and last residue. The D gene is left open where the match is weak. Only some rows state a clone size, as once, few, many or a class for expanded clones.

size,D,J,V,CDR3,DNA
-,-,TRBJ2-7,TRBV5-1,CASSYSSETSYEQYF,TGCGCCAGCAGCTACTCGTCCGAGACATCCTACGAGCAGTACTTC
-,-,TRBJ1-4,TRBV14,CASSQDRGATNEKLFF,TGTGCCAGCAGCCAAGATAGGGGTGCAACTAATGAAAAACTGTTTTTT
-,-,TRBJ2-7,TRBV5-1,CASSSGDRVKYEQYF,TGCGCCAGCAGCTCAGGGGACCGGGTGAAATACGAGCAGTACTTC
-,TRBD2,TRBJ2-7,TRBV19,CASSQLAGGEQYF,TGTGCCAGTAGCCAACTAGCGGGGGGCGAGCAGTACTTC
-,-,TRBJ2-3,TRBV5-4,CASTKGPSTDTQYF,TGTGCCAGCACCAAGGGGCCATCCACAGATACGCAGTATTTT
-,TRBD1,TRBJ1-2,TRBV3-1/TRBV3-2,CASSRGTEGDYTF,TGTGCCAGCAGCCGGGGGACAGAGGGGGACTACACCTTC
-,-,TRBJ1-1,TRBV11-2,CASSQLGGTEAFF,TGTGCCAGCAGCCAGTTGGGGGGCACTGAAGCTTTCTTT
-,-,TRBJ2-3,TRBV6-5,CASSYYTTADTQYF,TGTGCCAGCAGTTACTACACGACAGCAGATACGCAGTATTTT
-,TRBD2,TRBJ2-7,TRBV10-2,CASTLTSGPRSSYEQYF,TGCGCCAGCACCCTGACTAGCGGTCCACGGAGCTCCTACGAGCAGTACTTC
once,-,TRBJ1-2,TRBV19,CASSISQGLYGYTF,TGTGCCAGTAGTATATCGCAGGGGCTCTATGGCTACACCTTC
-,-,TRBJ2-7,TRBV5-8,CASSRSGPFYEQYF,TGTGCCAGCAGCCGATCAGGCCCCTTCTACGAGCAGTACTTC
-,-,TRBJ2-7,TRBV4-1,CASSQVVTETYEQYF,TGCGCCAGCAGCCAAGTGGTGACAGAGACCTACGAGCAGTACTTC
few,-,TRBJ1-3,TRBV13,CASSFLYRDPGNTIYF,TGTGCCAGCAGCTTCTTGTACAGGGACCCTGGAAACACCATATATTTT
-,-,TRBJ1-1,TRBV6-4,CASSEDGTGGDTEAFF,TGTGCCAGCAGTGAGGACGGGACGGGCGGGGACACTGAAGCTTTCTTT
-,-,TRBJ2-3,TRBV25-1,CASSVSEAQYF,TGTGCCAGCAGTGTCAGTGAGGCGCAGTATTTT
-,-,TRBJ1-1,TRBV7-9,CASSRTENTEAFF,TGTGCCAGCAGCAGAACAGAGAACACTGAAGCTTTCTTT